This TCR beta chain was sequenced for a study of Graves' ophthalmopathy and Graves' hyperthyroidism (dated by TCRdb to about 2018). Context from the whole study: Peripheral blood was collected before any treatment was given, at the time of initial diagnosis. T-cell repertoires of thyroid tissue and blood were compared in over five hyperthyroidism patients. Once sampling was done, hyperthyroidism patients were given methimazole at a starting dose of 30 mg daily, while ophthalmopathy patients were given high-dose intravenous methylprednisolone. To tell Graves' ophthalmopathy apart from Graves' hyperthyroidism, and to predict which patients would progress to ophthalmopathy, the study relied on TCR beta repertoire signatures. A discovery set of 100 patients (43 ophthalmopathy, 55 to 60 stable hyperthyroidism) was enrolled to explore V-J signatures distinguishing ophthalmopathy from hyperthyroidism. The 95 to 100 discovery patients were randomly divided into training and test sets at a 7:3 ratio. An independent validation cohort comprised 18 to 20 hyperthyroidism patients and about 16 patients who later progressed from hyperthyroidism to ophthalmopathy. In total, under 150 blood samples were TCR-sequenced: 40 to 45 ophthalmopathy, approximately 80 hyperthyroidism and some 17 hyperthyroidism-to-ophthalmopathy patients. What the authors observed across the whole study: Among expanded thyroid clonotypes with frequency above 0.001, most also showed up in blood, which suggests that blood repertoires may reflect the thyroid immune response. In validation, the model predicted ophthalmopathy progression with over 60% sensitivity and roughly 78% specificity; 12 predicted patients were CT-confirmed with GO in a median of around 6 months. Ophthalmopathy was separated from stable hyperthyroidism by the 13-signature model with roughly 90% sensitivity and less than 82% specificity in cross-validation and with 80%/75% in the test set. No statistical method was used to predetermine the sample size, and group allocation was not hidden from the investigators.

From its cysteine to its phenylalanine, the CDR3 spans 13 amino acids. The sequence is cut down to CDR3 DNA, 39 bases in frame from base 1. CDR1 and CDR2 were assigned from the germline V gene as MNHEY and SVGEGT. Compared with germline, V lacks 4 bases and J lacks 6 bases; bases without a gene match: 3. About this clonotype: There is no known antigen for this receptor. Per-base quality was not reported, and no clone a single base away is much larger than it.

Ophthalmopathy patients were characterized by moderately to severely active disease, a Clinical Activity Score of at least 3, a NOSPECS grade of at least 4, and a disease duration under 3 months. Anyone with other autoimmune diseases, uncontrolled infections, pregnancy or lactation was excluded from the study. Clinical symptoms, serum thyroxine, TRAb, thyroid ultrasound and orbital computed tomography formed the basis of the diagnosis. PBMCs were isolated from more than 8 ml of fresh peripheral blood by Ficoll-Paque density gradient centrifugation. Total RNA was extracted with Trizol reagent and quality-checked on an Agilent 2100 Bioanalyzer. For repertoire sequencing, the TCR beta CDR3 regions were amplified from RNA transcripts. The first round of RT-PCR was done with HTBI primers and the Qiagen OneStep RT-PCR kit, and was followed by a second round of multiplex PCR, then size selection and purification. Sequencing of the libraries was carried out on an Illumina HiSeq2000 in paired-end mode with 100 bp reads. The original pipeline was this. Reads were processed with SOAPnuke, discarding reads with adapters, uncalled bases, mean Phred below 15, or no exact constant-primer or identifier match. COPE v1.2.5 was used to merge the high-quality paired reads. Each unique nucleotide sequence was treated as a clonotype, and MiTCR v1.1 was used to align the clonotypes to the IMGT TRB V, D and J references. The analysis was limited to V-J combinations with a frequency above 0.0001, which together covered 99.2% of the repertoires. For each V-J combination, a TCR clonal expansion and chaos score was defined as F50 clonal expansion divided by the chaos observed in the TCRdist matrix. Welch's t-statistics and random forest were used to reduce features to about 13 V-J combinations, which were fed into a naive Bayes classifier. The similarity between thyroid and blood repertoires was quantified using the Morisita-Horn index. The public reads were reanalyzed by TCRdb: fastp trimming at Q25, MiXCR alignment, in-frame beta chains only. For every CDR3 protein sequence, its rows merge into one entry that carries the most common genes and DNA. What appears here as the V and J calls and clone size reflects TCRdb's work, not the paper's. This sample is represented by over 150,000 distinct CDR3 sequences; under 40% of them were singletons. The top ten clonotypes cover about 6% of the sample.

The chain is assembled from TRBV6-2 or TRBV6-3 and TRBJ1-5, and 7 bases in between align with TRBD1. This TCR derives from a woman between 40 and 55 years old with Graves' ophthalmopathy. Donor details come from another sample of the same person, matched by shared clones. Sequenced sample: peripheral blood. CDR3 reads: CASSSTGVQPQHF. The DNA sequence follows: TGTGCCAGCAGTTCCACAGGGGTTCAGCCCCAGCATTTT.